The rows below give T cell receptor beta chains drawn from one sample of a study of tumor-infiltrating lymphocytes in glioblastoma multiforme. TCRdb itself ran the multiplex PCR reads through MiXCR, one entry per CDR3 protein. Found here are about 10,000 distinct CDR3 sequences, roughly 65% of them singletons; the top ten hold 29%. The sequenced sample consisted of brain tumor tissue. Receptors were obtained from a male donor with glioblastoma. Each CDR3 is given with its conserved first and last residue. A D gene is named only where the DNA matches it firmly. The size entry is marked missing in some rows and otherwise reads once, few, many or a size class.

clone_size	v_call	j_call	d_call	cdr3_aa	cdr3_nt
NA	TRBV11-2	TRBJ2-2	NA	CASSLNSWGGTGELFF	TGTGCCAGCAGCTTAAATAGCTGGGGTGGAACCGGGGAGCTGTTTTTT
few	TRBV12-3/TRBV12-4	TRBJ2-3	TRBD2	CVSRKTSVSTDTQYF	TGTGTTAGCAGAAAGACTAGCGTCAGCACAGATACGCAGTATTTT
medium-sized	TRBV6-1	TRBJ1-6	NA	CASRNDSPLHF	TGTGCCAGCAGAAACGATTCACCCCTCCACTTT
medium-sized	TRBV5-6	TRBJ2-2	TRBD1	CASSQGQGWTTGELFF	TGTGCCAGCAGCCAGGGACAGGGGTGGACTACCGGGGAGCTGTTTTTT
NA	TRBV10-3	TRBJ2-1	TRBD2	CAISDGTSNQQSF	TGTGCCATCAGTGATGGGACTAGCAATCAGCAGTCCTTC
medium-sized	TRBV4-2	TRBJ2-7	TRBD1	CASSQEGTGGGSYEQYF	TGTGCCAGCAGCCAAGAGGGGACAGGGGGGGGCTCCTACGAGCAGTACTTC
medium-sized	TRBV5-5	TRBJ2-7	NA	CASSPGQKYEQYF	TGTGCCAGCAGCCCCGGACAGAAATACGAGCAGTACTTC
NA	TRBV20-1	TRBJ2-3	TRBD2	CSARDRGVYTDTQYF	TGCAGTGCTAGAGATCGGGGGGTCTACACAGATACGCAGTATTTT
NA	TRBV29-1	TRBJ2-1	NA	CSVEDLPRANNNEQFF	TGCAGCGTTGAAGATCTTCCGCGGGCAAATAACAATGAGCAGTTCTTC
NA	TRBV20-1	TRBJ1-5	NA	CSASTWLQPQHF	TGCAGTGCTAGTACGTGGTTGCAGCCCCAGCATTTT
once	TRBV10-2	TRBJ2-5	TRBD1	CASSEFDRVGTQYF	TGCGCCAGCAGTGAGTTTGACAGGGTGGGGACCCAGTACTTC
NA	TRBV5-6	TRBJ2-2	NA	CASSLADRFDTGKLFF	TGTGCCAGCAGCTTGGCGGACAGATTCGACACCGGGAAGCTGTTTTTT
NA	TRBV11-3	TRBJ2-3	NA	CASSIVSDTQYF	TGTGCCAGCAGCATAGTCTCAGATACGCAGTATTTT
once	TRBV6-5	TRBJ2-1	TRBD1	CASSRNQDRANEQFF	TGTGCCAGCAGCCGAAATCAGGACAGGGCCAATGAGCAGTTCTTC
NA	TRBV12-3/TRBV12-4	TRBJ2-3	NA	CASSRGGAGVGTDTQYF	TGTGCCAGCAGCAGGGGGGGCGCGGGGGTTGGCACAGATACGCAGTATTTT
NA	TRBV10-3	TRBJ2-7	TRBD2	CTISDALAGSGKQYF	TGTACCATCAGTGATGCACTAGCGGGTAGCGGCAAGCAGTACTTC
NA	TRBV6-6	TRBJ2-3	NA	CASSYSIPLAWDTQCF	TGTGCCAGCAGTTACTCGATCCCCCTAGCGTGGGATACGCAGTGTTTT
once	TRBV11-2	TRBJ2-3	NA	CASSFGEGSDTQYF	TGTGCCAGCAGCTTCGGAGAGGGCTCAGATACGCAGTATTTT
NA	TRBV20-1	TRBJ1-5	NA	CSARASGTLSQPQHF	TGCAGTGCTAGGGCCTCCGGGACCCTTAGTCAGCCCCAGCATTTT
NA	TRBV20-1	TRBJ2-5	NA	CSARVFGGDQETQYF	TGCAGTGCTAGGGTTTTTGGGGGAGACCAAGAGACCCAGTACTTC
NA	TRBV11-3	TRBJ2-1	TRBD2	CASSSGGSSSYNEQFF	TGTGCCAGCAGCTCCGGGGGGTCGAGCTCCTACAATGAGCAGTTCTTC
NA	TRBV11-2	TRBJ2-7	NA	CASSSLEGTPWLGYEQYF	TGTGCCAGCAGCTCATTAGAAGGGACTCCCTGGTTGGGCTACGAGCAGTACTTC
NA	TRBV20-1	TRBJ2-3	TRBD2	CSASRPGPAGGPSSTDTQYF	TGCAGTGCTAGTCGCCCCGGACCAGCGGGAGGGCCGAGCAGCACAGATACCCAGTATTTT
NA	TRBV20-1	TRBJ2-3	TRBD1	CSARKTGWLDTQYF	TGCAGTGCTAGAAAGACAGGGTGGTTGGATACGCAGTATTTT
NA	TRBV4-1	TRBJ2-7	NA	CASSPDGIYEQYF	TGCGCCAGCAGCCCGGACGGGATCTACGAGCAGTACTTC
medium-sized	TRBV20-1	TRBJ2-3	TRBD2	CSAYPASGVADTQYF	TGCAGTGCTTACCCGGCTAGCGGGGTAGCAGATACGCAGTATTTT
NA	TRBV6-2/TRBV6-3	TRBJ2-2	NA	CISRNRGLFF	TGTATCAGCCGAAACCGGGGGCTGTTTTTT
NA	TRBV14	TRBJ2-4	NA	CASSQVGRLAENIQYF	TGTGCCAGCAGCCAAGTCGGACGCCTGGCCGAAAACATTCAGTACTTC
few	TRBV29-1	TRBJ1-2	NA	CSVWAWGAYGYTF	TGCAGCGTCTGGGCATGGGGCGCCTATGGCTACACCTTC
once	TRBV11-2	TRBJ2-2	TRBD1	CASSLMSGQTLTGELFF	TGTGCCAGCAGCCTAATGTCGGGACAGACACTCACCGGGGAGCTGTTTTTT
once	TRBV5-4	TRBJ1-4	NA	CASSLGRLREKLFF	TGTGCCAGCAGCTTGGGGAGGCTGAGGGAAAAACTGTTTTTT
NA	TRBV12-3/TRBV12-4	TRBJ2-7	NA	CASSRDGLYYEQHF	TGTGCCAGCAGCCGGGACGGCCTTTACTACGAGCAGCACTTC
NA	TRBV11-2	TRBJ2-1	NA	CASSLDTGNEQFF	TGTGCCAGCAGCTTAGATACGGGCAATGAACAGTTCTTC
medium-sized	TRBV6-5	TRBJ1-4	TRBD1	CASSNEGQGDEKLFF	TGTGCCAGCAGCAACGAGGGACAGGGGGATGAAAAACTGTTTTTT
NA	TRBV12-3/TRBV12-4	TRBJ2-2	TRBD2	CASSPRGLAGGPGRELFF	TGTGCCAGCAGTCCCCGCGGGCTAGCGGGAGGGCCGGGAAGGGAGCTGTTTTTT
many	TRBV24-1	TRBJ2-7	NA	CATSGGQGEQYF	TGTGCCACCAGTGGAGGGCAGGGCGAGCAGTACTTC
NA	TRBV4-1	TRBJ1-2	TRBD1	CASSHPQGVDYGYTF	TGCGCCAGCAGCCACCCACAGGGGGTCGACTATGGCTACACCTTC
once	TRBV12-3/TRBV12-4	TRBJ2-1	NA	CASSFRIYNEQFF	TGTGCCAGCAGTTTCCGTATCTACAATGAGCAGTTCTTC
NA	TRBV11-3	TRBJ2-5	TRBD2	CASSSYYPGTSGSRRETQYF	TGTGCCAGCAGCTCTTACTACCCCGGGACTAGCGGGAGTCGGCGAGAGACCCAGTACTTC
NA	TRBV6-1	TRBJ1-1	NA	CASTRWEFARVAFF	TGTGCCAGCACCAGGTGGGAGTTCGCGCGTGTAGCTTTCTTT
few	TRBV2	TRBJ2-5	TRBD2	CAGSSSGREETQYF	TGTGCCGGCAGTTCTAGCGGGAGGGAGGAGACCCAGTACTTC
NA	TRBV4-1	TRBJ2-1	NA	CANTQEEKPFNEQFF	TGCGCCAACACCCAAGAGGAAAAGCCCTTTAATGAGCAGTTCTTC
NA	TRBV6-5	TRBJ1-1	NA	CASSPGDRVGNTEAFF	TGTGCCAGCAGTCCCGGGGACCGGGTGGGGAACACTGAAGCTTTCTTT
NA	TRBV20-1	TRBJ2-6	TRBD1	CSAGQGARANVLTF	TGCAGTGCAGGACAGGGAGCCCGTGCCAACGTCCTGACTTTT
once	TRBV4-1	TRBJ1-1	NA	CVSSQEILTEAFF	TGCGTCAGCAGCCAAGAGATTTTGACAGAAGCTTTCTTT
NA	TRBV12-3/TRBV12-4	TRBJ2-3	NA	CASSLKGTLQDTQYF	TGTGCCAGCAGCTTAAAAGGGACTCTCCAGGATACGCAGTATTTT
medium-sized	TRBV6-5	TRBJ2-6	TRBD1	CASRSGTGNSGANVLTF	TGTGCCAGCAGGTCCGGGACAGGGAACTCTGGGGCCAACGTCCTGACTTTC
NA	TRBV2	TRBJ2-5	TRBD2	CASIKGPSGSETQYF	TGTGCCAGCATCAAGGGTCCAAGCGGGAGCGAGACCCAGTACTTC
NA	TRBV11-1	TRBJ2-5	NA	CASSVYRQETQYF	TGTGCCAGCTCGGTTTACCGACAAGAGACCCAGTACTTC
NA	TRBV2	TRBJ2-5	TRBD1	CASRPRQGARETHYF	TGTGCCAGCAGGCCTCGACAGGGGGCCCGGGAGACCCACTACTTC
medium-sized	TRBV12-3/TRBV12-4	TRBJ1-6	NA	CASSFQGQNSPLHF	TGTGCCAGCAGTTTCCAGGGGCAGAATTCACCCCTCCACTTT
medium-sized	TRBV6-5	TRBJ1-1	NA	CASRRQSWAEAFF	TGTGCCAGCAGAAGACAGTCGTGGGCTGAAGCTTTCTTT
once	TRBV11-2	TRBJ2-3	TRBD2	CASSLAGGPTSGRARTQYF	TGTGCCAGCAGCTTAGCGGGAGGGCCGACTAGCGGGAGGGCCCGTACGCAGTATTTT
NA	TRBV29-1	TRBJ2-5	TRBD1	CGVEGQRGETQYF	TGCGGCGTTGAGGGACAGAGGGGAGAGACCCAGTACTTC